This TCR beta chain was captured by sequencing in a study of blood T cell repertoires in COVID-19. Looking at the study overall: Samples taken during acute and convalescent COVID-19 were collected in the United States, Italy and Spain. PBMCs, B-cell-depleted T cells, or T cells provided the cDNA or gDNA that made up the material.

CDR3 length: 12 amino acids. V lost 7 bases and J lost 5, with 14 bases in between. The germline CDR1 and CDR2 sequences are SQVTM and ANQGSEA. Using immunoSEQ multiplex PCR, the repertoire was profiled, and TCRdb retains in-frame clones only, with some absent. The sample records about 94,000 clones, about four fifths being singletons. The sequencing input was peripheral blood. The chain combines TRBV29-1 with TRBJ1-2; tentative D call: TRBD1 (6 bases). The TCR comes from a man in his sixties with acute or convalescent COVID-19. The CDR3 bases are TGCAGCGCGATCGGGACACATTATGGCTACACCTTC. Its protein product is CSAIGTHYGYTF.